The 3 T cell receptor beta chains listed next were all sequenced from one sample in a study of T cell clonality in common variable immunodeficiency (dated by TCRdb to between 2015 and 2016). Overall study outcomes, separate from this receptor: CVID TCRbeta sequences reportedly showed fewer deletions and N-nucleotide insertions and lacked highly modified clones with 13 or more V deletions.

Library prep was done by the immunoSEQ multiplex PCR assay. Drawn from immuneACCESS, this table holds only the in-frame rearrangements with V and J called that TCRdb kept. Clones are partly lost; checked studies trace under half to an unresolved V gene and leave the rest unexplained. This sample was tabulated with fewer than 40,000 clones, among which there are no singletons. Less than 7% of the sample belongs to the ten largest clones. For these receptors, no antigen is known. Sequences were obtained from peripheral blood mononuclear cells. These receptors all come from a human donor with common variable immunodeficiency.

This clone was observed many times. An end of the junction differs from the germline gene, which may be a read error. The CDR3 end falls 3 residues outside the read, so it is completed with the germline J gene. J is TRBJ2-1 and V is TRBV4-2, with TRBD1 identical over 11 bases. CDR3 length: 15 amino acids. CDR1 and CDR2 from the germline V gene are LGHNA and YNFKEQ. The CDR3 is CASSQRTGGGNEQFF. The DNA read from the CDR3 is TGCGCCAGCAGCCAGAGGACAGGGGGCGGAAATGAG.

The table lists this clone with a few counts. CDR3 loop: CASNGQGHNEQFF. Partial CDR3 DNA: TGTGCCAGCAATGGACAGGGGCACAATGAG. This chain connects TRBV2 to TRBJ2-1, with 9 bases lining up with TRBD1. The CDR3 end is not reached by the read, which stops 3 residues before it; the germline J gene fills it in. CDR3 length: 13 residues. Germline CDR1 reads SNHLY; CDR2 reads FYNNEI. After removal of 7 bases from V and 5 bases from J, the junction contained 3 bases not matched to a gene.

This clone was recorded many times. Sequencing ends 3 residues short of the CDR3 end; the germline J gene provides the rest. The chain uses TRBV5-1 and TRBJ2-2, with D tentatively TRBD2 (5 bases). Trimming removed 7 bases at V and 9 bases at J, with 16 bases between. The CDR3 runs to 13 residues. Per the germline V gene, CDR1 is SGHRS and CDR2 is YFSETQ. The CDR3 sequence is CASGQERTRELFF. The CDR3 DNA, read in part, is TGCGCCAGCGGGCAGGAGAGGACTCGGGAG.